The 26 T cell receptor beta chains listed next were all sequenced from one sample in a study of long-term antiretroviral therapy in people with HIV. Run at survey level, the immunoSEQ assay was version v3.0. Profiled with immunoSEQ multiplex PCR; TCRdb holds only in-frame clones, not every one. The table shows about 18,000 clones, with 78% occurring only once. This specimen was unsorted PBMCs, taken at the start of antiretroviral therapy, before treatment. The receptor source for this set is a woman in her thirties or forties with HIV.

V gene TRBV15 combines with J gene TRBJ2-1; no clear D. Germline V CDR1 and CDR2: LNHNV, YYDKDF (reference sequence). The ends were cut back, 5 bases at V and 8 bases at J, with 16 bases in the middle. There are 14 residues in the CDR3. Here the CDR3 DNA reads TGTGCCACCAGCTCCGGCAGTGCTCCCGATGAGCAGTTCTTC. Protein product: CATSSGSAPDEQFF.

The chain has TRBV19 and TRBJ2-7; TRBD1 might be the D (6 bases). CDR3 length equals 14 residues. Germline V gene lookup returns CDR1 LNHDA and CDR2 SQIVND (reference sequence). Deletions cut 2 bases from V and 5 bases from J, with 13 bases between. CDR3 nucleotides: TGTGCCAGTAGTATAAGGGGGTGGGCGAACGAGCAGTACTTC. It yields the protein CASSIRGWANEQYF. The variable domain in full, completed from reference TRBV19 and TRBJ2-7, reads DGGITQSPKYLFRKEGQNVTLSCEQNLNHDAMYWYRQDPGQGLRLIYYSQIVNDFQKGDIAEGYSVSREKKESFPLTVTSAQKNPTAFYLCASSIRGWANEQYFGPGTRLTVT.

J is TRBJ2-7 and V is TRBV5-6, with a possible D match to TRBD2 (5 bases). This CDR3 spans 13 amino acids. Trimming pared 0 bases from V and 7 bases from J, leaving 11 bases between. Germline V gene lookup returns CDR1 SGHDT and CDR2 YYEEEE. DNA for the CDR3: TGTGCCAGCAGCTTGGGTCGGGGTCGGGAGCAGTACTTC. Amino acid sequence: CASSLGRGREQYF.

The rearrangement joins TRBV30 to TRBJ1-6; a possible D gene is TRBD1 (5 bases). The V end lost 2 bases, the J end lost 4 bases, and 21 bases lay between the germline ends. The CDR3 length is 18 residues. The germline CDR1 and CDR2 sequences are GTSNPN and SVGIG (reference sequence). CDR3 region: CAWSLAYPGTDYNSPLHF. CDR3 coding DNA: TGTGCCTGGAGTCTAGCATACCCCGGGACCGATTATAATTCACCCCTCCACTTT. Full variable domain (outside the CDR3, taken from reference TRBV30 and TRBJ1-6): SQTIHQWPATLVQPVGSPLSLECTVEGTSNPNLYWYRQAAGRGLQLLFYSVGIGQISSEVPQNLSASRPQDRQFILSSKKLLLSDSGFYLCAWSLAYPGTDYNSPLHFGNGTRLTVT.

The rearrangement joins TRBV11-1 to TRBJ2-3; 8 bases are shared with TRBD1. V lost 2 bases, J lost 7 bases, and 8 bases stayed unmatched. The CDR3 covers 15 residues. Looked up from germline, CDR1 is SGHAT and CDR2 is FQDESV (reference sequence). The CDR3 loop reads CASSLSQGAEYTQYF. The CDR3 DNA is TGTGCCAGCAGCTTATCTCAGGGGGCGGAATATACGCAGTATTTT.

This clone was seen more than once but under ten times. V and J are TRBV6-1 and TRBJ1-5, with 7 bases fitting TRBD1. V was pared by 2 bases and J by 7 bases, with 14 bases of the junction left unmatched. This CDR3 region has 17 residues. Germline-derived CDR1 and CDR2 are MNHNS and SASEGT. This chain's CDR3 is CASSESTGYGINQPQHF. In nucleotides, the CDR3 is TGTGCCAGCAGTGAATCGACAGGGTACGGAATCAACCAGCCCCAGCATTTT.

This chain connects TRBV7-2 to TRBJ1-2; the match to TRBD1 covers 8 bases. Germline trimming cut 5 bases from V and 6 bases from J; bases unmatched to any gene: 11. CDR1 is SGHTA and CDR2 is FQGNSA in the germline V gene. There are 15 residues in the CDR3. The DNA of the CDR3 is TGTGCCAGCAGCGTGGACAGGGATAGGTCCAATGGCTACACCTTC. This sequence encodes CASSVDRDRSNGYTF.

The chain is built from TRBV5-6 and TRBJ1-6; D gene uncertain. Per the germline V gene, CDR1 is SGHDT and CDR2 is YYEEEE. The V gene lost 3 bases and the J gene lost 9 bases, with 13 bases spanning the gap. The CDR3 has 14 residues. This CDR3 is CASSSREGVSPLHF. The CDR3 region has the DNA TGTGCCAGCAGCTCAAGGGAGGGCGTTTCACCCCTCCACTTT.

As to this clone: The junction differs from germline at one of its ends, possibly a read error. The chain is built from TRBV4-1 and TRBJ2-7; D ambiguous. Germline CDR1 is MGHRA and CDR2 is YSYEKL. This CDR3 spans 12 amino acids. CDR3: CASSQDGGSRIF. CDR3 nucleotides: TGCGCCAGCAGCCAAGACGGTGGCAGCAGGATCTTC.

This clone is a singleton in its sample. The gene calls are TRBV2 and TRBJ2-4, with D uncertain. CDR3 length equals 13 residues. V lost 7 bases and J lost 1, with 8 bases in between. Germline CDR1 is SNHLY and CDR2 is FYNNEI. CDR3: CASIDGAKNIQYF. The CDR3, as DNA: TGTGCCAGCATTGATGGGGCCAAAAACATTCAGTACTTC.

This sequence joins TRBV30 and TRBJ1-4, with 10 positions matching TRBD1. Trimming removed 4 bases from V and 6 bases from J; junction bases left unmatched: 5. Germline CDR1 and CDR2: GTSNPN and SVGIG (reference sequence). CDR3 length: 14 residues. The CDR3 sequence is CAWNRQGADEKLFF. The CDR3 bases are TGTGCCTGGAACAGACAGGGGGCCGATGAAAAACTGTTTTTT.

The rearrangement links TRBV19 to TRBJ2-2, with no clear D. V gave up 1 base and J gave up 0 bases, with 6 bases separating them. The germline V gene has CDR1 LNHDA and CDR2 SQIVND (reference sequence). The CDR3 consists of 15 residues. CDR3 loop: CASSIVFSNTGELFF. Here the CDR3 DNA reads TGTGCCAGTAGTATAGTTTTCTCGAACACCGGGGAGCTGTTTTTT.

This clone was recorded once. CDR3 bases: TGTGCCAGCAGTTACGGTAAAAACACAGATACGCAGTATTTT. Protein product: CASSYGKNTDTQYF. The chain recombines TRBV6-6 with TRBJ2-3, with no clear D. Germline-derived CDR1 and CDR2 are MNHNY and SVGAGI (reference sequence). This CDR3 spans 14 amino acids. The V end was cut by 2 bases, the J end by 2 bases, with 8 bases between.

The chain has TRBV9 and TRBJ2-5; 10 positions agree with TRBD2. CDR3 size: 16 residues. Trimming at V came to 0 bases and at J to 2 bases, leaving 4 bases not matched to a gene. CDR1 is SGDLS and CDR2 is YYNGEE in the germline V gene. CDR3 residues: CASSVASGGGQETQYF. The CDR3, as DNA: TGTGCCAGCAGCGTAGCAAGCGGGGGGGGACAAGAGACCCAGTACTTC. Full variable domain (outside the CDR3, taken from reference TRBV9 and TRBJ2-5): DSGVTQTPKHLITATGQRVTLRCSPRSGDLSVYWYQQSLDQGLQFLIQYYNGEERAKGNILERFSAQQFPDLHSELNLSSLELGDSALYFCASSVASGGGQETQYFGPGTRLLVL.

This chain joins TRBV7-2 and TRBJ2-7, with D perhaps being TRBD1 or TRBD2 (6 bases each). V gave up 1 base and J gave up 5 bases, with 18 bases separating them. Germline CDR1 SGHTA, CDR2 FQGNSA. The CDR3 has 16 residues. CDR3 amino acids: CASSLEGRGRGNEQYF. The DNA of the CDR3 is TGTGCCAGCAGCTTAGAGGGCCGGGGGCGCGGGAACGAGCAGTACTTC.

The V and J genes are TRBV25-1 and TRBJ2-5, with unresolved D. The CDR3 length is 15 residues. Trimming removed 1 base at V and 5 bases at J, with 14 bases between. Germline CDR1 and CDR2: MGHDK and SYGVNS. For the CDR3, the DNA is TGTGCCAGCAGTGAATTACTCAGATTAGGGGAGACCCAGTACTTC. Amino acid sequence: CASSELLRLGETQYF.

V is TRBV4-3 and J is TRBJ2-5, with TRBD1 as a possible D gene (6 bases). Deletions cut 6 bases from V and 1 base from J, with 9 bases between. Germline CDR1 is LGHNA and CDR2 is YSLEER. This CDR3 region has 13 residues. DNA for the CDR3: TGCGCCAGCAGTCAGGGGCGCCAAGAGACCCAGTACTTC. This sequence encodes CASSQGRQETQYF.

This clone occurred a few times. Here the CDR3 reads CASRGPGAYQPQHF. The CDR3 nucleotides read TGTGCCAGCAGGGGCCCAGGGGCTTATCAGCCCCAGCATTTT. The rearrangement uses TRBV28 and TRBJ1-5, with a possible D match to TRBD1 (6 bases). The germline CDR1 and CDR2 sequences are MDHEN and SYDVKM. The V end lost 6 bases, the J end lost 5 bases, and 14 bases lay between the germline ends. This CDR3 comprises 14 residues.

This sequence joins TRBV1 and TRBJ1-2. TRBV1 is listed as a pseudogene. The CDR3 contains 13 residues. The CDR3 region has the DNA TGCACCAGGGGGAGAGAGGCTAACTATGGCTACACCTTC. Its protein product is CTRGREANYGYTF.

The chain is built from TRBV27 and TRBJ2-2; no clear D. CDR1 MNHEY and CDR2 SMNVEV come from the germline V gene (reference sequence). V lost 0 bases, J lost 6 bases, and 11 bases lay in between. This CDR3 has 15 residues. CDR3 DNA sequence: TGTGCCAGCAGTTTATCAGGGATCGGCGCCGGGGAGCTGTTTTTT. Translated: CASSLSGIGAGELFF.

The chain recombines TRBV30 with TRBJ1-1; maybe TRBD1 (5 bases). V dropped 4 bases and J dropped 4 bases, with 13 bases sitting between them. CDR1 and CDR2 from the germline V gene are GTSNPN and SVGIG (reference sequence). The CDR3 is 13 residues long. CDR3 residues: CAWTRERPTEAFF. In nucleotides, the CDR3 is TGTGCCTGGACCAGGGAGAGGCCCACTGAAGCTTTCTTT.

CDR3 DNA: TGTGCCAGCAGTGCAGGGGTCCAGGGTCAGCCCCAGCATTTT. This gives the protein CASSAGVQGQPQHF. The chain joins TRBV2 to TRBJ1-5, with D perhaps TRBD1 (6 bases). V was cut by 4 bases and J by 6 bases, with 13 bases left in between. Germline CDR1 and CDR2: SNHLY and FYNNEI. The CDR3 extends over 14 amino acids.

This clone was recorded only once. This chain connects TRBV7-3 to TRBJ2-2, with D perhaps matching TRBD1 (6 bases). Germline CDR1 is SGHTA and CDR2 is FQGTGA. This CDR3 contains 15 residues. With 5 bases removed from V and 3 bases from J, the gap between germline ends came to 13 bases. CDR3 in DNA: TGTGCCAGCAGCCCACAAGGGGGACACACCGGGGAGCTGTTTTTT. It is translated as CASSPQGGHTGELFF. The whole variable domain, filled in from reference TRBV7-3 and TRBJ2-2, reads GAGVSQTPSNKVTEKGKYVELRCDPISGHTALYWYRQSLGQGPEFLIYFQGTGAADDSGLPNDRFFAVRPEGSVSTLKIQRTERGDSAVYLCASSPQGGHTGELFFGEGSRLTVL.

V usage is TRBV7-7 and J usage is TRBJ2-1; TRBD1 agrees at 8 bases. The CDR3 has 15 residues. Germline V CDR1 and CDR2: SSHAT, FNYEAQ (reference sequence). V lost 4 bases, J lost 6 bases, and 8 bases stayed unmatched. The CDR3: CASSSDRDRANEQFF. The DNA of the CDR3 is TGTGCCAGCAGCTCGGACAGGGACCGGGCCAATGAGCAGTTCTTC. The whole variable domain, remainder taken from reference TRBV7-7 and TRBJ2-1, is GAGVSQSPRYKVTKRGQDVTLRCDPISSHATLYWYQQALGQGPEFLTYFNYEAQPDKSGLPSDRFSAERPEGSISTLTIQRTEQRDSAMYRCASSSDRDRANEQFFGPGTRLTVL.

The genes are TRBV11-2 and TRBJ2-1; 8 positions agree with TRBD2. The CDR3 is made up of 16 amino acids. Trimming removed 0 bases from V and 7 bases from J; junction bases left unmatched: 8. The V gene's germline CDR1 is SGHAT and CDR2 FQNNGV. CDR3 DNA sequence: TGTGCCAGCAGCTTAGACCGGGGGGCGGGAGGTAATGAGCAGTTCTTC. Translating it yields CASSLDRGAGGNEQFF.

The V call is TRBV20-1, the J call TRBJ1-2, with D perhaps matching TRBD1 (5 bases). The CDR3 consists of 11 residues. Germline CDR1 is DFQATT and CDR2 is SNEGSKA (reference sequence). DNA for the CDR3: TGCAGGATGGAGGGGAACTATGGCTACACCTTC. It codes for CRMEGNYGYTF.